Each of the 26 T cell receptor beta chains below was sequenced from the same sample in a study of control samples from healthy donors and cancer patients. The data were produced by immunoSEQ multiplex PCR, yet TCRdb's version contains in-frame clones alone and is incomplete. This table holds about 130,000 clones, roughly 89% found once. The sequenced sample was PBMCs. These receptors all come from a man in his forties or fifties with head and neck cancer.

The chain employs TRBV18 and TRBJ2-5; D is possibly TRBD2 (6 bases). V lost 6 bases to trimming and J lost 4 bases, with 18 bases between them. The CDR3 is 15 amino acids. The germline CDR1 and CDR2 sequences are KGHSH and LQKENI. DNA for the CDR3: TGTGCCAGCTCGCGGACTAAATTCGCTGGAGAGACCCAGTACTTC. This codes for CASSRTKFAGETQYF.

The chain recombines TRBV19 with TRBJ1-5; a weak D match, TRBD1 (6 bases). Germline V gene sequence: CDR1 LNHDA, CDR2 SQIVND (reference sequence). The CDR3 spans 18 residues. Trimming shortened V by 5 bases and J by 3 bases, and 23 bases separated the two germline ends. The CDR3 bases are TGTGCCAGTAGTTCCCTCGGGCCAGGGGCTTCGGACAATCAGCCCCAGCATTTT. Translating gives CASSSLGPGASDNQPQHF.

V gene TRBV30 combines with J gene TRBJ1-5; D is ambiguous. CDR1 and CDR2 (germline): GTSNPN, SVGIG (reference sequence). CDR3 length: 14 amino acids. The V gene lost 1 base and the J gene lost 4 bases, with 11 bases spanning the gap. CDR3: CAWSGLQSNQPQHF. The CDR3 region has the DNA TGTGCCTGGAGTGGACTTCAGTCTAATCAGCCCCAGCATTTT.

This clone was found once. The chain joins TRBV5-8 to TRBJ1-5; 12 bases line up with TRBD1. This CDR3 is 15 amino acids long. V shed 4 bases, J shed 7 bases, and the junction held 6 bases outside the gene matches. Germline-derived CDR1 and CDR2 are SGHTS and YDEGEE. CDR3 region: CASSPGQGAGQPQHF. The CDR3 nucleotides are TGTGCCAGCAGCCCGGGACAGGGGGCGGGACAGCCCCAGCATTTT.

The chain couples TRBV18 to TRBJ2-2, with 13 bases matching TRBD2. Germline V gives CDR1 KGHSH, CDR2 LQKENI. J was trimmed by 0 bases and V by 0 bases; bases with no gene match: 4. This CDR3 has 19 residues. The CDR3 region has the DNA TGTGCCAGCTCACCACCGAGGACTAGCGGGAGTTCGAACACCGGGGAGCTGTTTTTT. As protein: CASSPPRTSGSSNTGELFF.

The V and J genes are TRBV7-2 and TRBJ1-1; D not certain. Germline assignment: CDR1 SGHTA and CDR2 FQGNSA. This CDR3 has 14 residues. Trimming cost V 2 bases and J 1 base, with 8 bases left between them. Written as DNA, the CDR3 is TGTGCCAGCAGCTTACCTCGACCGAACACTGAAGCTTTCTTT. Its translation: CASSLPRPNTEAFF.

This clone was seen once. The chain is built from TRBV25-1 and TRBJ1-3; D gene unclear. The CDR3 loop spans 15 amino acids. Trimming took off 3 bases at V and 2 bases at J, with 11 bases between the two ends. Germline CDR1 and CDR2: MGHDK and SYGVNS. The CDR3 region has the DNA TGTGCCAGCAGTGACCCCCGGGGTGCTGGAAACACCATATATTTT. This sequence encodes CASSDPRGAGNTIYF. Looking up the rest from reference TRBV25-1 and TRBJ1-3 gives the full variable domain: EADIYQTPRYLVIGTGKKITLECSQTMGHDKMYWYQQDPGMELHLIHYSYGVNSTEKGDLSSESTVSRIRTEHFPLTLESARPSHTSQYLCASSDPRGAGNTIYFGEGSWLTVV.

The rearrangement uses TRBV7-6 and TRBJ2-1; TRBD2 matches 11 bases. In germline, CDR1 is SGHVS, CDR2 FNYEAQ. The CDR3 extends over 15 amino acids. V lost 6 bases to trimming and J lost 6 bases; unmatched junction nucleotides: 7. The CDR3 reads CASSLTSGISNEQFF. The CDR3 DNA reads TGTGCCAGCAGTCTGACTAGCGGGATTAGCAATGAGCAGTTCTTC.

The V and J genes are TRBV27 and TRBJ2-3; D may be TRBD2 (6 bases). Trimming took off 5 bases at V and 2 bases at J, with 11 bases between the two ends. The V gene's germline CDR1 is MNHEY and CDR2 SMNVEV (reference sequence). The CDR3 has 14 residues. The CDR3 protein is CASSPQRATDTQYF. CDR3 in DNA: TGTGCCAGCAGTCCGCAGCGGGCCACAGATACGCAGTATTTT.

CDR3 sequence (DNA): TGTGCCAGCAGTGAAGCCGTGCGGGGTGGCGAGCAGTACTTC. Protein sequence: CASSEAVRGGEQYF. The gene calls are TRBV6-1 and TRBJ2-7; possible D gene TRBD2, 6 bases. CDR1 and CDR2 (germline): MNHNS, SASEGT. This CDR3 has 14 residues. Trimming removed 0 bases from V and 6 bases from J, with 12 bases in between.

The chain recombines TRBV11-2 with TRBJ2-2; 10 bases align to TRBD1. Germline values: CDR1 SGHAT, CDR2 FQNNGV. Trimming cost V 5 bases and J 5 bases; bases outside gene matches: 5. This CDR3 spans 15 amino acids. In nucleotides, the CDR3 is TGTGCCAGCAGCCTCGACAGGGGGCAAACCGGGGAGCTGTTTTTT. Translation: CASSLDRGQTGELFF.

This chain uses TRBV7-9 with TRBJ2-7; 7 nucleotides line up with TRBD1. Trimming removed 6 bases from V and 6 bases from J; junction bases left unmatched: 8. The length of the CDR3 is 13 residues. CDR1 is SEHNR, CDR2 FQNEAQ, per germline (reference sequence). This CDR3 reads CASRKDRVPEQYF. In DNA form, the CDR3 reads TGTGCCAGCAGAAAAGACAGGGTTCCCGAGCAGTACTTC.

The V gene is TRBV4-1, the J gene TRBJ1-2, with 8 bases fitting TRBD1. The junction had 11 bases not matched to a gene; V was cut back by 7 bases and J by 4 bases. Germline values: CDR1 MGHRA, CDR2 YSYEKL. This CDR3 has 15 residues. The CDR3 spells CASKEDRAGLYGYTF. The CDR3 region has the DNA TGCGCCAGCAAGGAGGACAGGGCCGGGCTCTATGGCTACACCTTC.

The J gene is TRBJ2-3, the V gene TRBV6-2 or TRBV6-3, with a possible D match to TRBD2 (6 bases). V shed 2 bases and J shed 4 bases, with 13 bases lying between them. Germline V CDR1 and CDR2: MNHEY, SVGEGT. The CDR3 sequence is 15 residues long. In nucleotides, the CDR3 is TGTGCCAGCAGTTACCTGGGGGGAAAATCAGATACGCAGTATTTT. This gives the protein CASSYLGGKSDTQYF.

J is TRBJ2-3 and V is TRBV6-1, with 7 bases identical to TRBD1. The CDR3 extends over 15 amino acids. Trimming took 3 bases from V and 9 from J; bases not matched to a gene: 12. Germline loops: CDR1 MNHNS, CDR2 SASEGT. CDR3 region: CASSDTGVALLTQYF. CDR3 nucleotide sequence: TGTGCCAGCAGTGACACAGGGGTGGCCCTTCTAACGCAGTATTTT.

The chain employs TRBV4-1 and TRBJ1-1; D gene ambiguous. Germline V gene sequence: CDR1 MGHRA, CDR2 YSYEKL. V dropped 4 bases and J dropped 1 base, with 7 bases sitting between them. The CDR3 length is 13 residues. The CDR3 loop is CASSRLRNTEAFF. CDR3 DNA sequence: TGCGCCAGCAGCCGGCTAAGGAACACTGAAGCTTTCTTT.

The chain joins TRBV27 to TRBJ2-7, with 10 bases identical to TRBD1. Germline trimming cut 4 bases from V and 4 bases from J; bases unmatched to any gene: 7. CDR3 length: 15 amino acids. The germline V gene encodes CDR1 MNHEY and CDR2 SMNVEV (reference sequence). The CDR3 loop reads CASSWTGTGDYEQYF. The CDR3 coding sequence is TGTGCCAGCAGTTGGACCGGGACAGGGGATTACGAGCAGTACTTC.

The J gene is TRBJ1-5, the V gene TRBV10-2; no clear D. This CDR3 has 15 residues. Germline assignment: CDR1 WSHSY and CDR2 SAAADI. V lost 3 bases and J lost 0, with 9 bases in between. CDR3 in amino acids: CASSDTAYSNQPQHF. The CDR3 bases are TGCGCCAGCAGTGATACAGCCTATAGCAATCAGCCCCAGCATTTT.

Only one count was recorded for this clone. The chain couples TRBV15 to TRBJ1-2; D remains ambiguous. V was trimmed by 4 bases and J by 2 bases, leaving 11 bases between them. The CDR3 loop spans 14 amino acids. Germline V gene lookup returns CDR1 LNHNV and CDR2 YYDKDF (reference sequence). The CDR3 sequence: CATSIEEVNYGYTF. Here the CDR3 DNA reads TGTGCCACCAGCATCGAAGAGGTGAACTATGGCTACACCTTC.

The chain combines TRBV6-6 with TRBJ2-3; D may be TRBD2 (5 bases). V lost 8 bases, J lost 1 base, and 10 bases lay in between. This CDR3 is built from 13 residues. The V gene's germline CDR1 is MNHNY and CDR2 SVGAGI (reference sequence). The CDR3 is CASVVGGTDTQYF. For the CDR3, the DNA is TGTGCCAGCGTGGTCGGGGGCACAGATACGCAGTATTTT.

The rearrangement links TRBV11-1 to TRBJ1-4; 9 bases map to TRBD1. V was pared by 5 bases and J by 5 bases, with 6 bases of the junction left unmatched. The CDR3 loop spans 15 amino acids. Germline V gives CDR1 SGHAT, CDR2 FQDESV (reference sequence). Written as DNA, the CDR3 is TGTGCCAGCAGCCCCGGACAGGGGAGGAATGAAAAACTGTTTTTT. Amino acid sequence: CASSPGQGRNEKLFF.

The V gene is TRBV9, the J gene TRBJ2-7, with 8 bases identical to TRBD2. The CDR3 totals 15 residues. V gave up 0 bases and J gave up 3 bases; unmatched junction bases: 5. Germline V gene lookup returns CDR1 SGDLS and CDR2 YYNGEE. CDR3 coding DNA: TGTGCCAGCAGCGTAGGTCCGAGCGGGAGCTACGAGCAGTACTTC. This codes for CASSVGPSGSYEQYF.

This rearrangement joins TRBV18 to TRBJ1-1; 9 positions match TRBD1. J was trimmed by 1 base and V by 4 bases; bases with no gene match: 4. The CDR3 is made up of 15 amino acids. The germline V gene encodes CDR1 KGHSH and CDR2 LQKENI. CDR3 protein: CASSLSDRGNTEAFF. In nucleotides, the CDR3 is TGTGCCAGCTCACTTTCGGACAGGGGGAACACTGAAGCTTTCTTT.

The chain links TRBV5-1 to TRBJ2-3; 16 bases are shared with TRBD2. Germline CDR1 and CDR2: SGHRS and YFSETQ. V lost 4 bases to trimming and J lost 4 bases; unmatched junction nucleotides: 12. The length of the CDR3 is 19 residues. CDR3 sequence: CASSEIPGLAGGRPDTQYF. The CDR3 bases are TGCGCCAGCAGCGAGATCCCGGGACTAGCGGGGGGGCGCCCAGATACGCAGTATTTT.

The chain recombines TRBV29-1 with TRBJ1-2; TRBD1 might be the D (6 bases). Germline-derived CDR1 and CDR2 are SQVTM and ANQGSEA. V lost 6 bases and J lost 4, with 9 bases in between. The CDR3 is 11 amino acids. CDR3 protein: CSVAGVYGYTF. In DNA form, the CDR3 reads TGCAGCGTCGCAGGGGTCTATGGCTACACCTTC.

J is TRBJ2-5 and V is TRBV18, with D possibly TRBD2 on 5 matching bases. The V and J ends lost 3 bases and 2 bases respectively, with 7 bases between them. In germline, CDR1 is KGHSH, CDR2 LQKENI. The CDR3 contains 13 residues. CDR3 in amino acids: CASSPDLQETQYF. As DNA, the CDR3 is TGTGCCAGCTCACCGGACTTGCAAGAGACCCAGTACTTC.